These 21 T cell receptor beta chains came from one sample sequenced in a study of blood T cell repertoires in COVID-19. Profiled with immunoSEQ multiplex PCR; TCRdb holds only in-frame clones, not every one. The sample shows some 200,000 clones, 70% to 90% of them seen only once. Source material: peripheral blood. The receptors were gathered from a man older than 75 with acute or convalescent COVID-19.

The chain employs TRBV19 and TRBJ2-1; 11 bases are a match to TRBD2. The CDR3 covers 15 residues. CDR1 and CDR2 from the germline V gene are LNHDA and SQIVND (reference sequence). J gave up 0 bases and V 6 bases, and 1 base lay outside the gene matches. The CDR3 DNA follows: TGTGCCAGTAGGACTAGCGGGATCTCCTACAATGAGCAGTTCTTC. Amino acids: CASRTSGISYNEQFF.

This chain uses TRBV21-1 with TRBJ2-5; the tabulated D call, TRBD2, remains unverified against the DNA. TRBV21-1 is shown as a pseudogene. The CDR3 length is 15 residues. This chain's CDR3 is CASTPSGRNQETQYF. The CDR3 DNA reads TGTGCCAGCACCCCTAGCGGGAGGAACCAAGAGACCCAGTACTTC.

The J gene is TRBJ2-5, the V gene TRBV3-1 (or the pseudogene TRBV3-2); TRBD1 aligns across 7 bases. Trimming cost V 3 bases and J 2 bases; bases outside gene matches: 3. The CDR3 is made up of 14 amino acids. Germline V gene data show CDR1 as LGHDT and CDR2 as YNNKEL (reference sequence). The CDR3 nucleotides read TGTGCCAGCAGCCAGGGGACAGTTCAAGAGACCCAGTACTTC. It is translated as CASSQGTVQETQYF.

This chain links TRBV7-2 with TRBJ2-2; D gene ambiguous. V gave up 4 bases and J gave up 6 bases, with 9 bases separating them. This CDR3 is built from 13 residues. Germline CDR1 SGHTA, CDR2 FQGNSA. CDR3 bases: TGTGCCAGCAGCTCCGTTTACTCCGGGGAGCTGTTTTTT. It encodes CASSSVYSGELFF.

The chain links TRBV2 to TRBJ2-2; a possible D gene is TRBD2 (5 bases). From germline, CDR1 is SNHLY and CDR2 FYNNEI. Trimming shortened V by 6 bases and J by 5 bases, and 16 bases separated the two germline ends. The CDR3 extends over 15 amino acids. CDR3 DNA: TGTGCCAGCAGCGACGCTGGGAGTCGGACCGGGGAGCTGTTTTTT. This translates into CASSDAGSRTGELFF.

This clone was observed once. This rearrangement joins TRBV10-3 to TRBJ2-1, with TRBD2 matching 12 bases. Trimming removed 6 bases from V and 6 bases from J; junction bases left unmatched: 9. The CDR3 extends over 16 amino acids. Germline CDR1 ENHRY, CDR2 SYGVKD. CDR3 sequence: CAIRLTSGSISNEQFF. The CDR3, as DNA: TGTGCCATCAGGCTGACTAGCGGGAGTATTTCCAATGAGCAGTTCTTC.

The chain recombines TRBV11-2 with TRBJ2-3; maybe TRBD1 (6 bases). The ends were cut back, 4 bases at V and 2 bases at J, with 13 bases in the middle. The CDR3 length is 15 residues. Germline loops: CDR1 SGHAT, CDR2 FQNNGV. This chain's CDR3 is CASSSTGIPTDTQYF. The CDR3 DNA reads TGTGCCAGCAGCTCCACAGGGATTCCCACAGATACGCAGTATTTT.

The V and J genes are TRBV27 and TRBJ1-1, with D unclear. Germline V gives CDR1 MNHEY, CDR2 SMNVEV (reference sequence). Between the trimmed V and J ends, which lost 7 bases and 2 bases, there was a span of 17 bases. CDR3 size: 15 residues. The CDR3 coding sequence is TGTGCCAGCACTAAATTGGGCCAGCTAAACACTGAAGCTTTCTTT. It codes for CASTKLGQLNTEAFF.

The rearrangement links TRBV18 to TRBJ2-3; a possible D gene is TRBD2 (5 bases). The CDR3 covers 14 residues. The germline V and J ends were trimmed by 5 bases and 0 bases, with 9 bases remaining between them. Germline V gene sequence: CDR1 KGHSH, CDR2 LQKENI. CDR3 DNA: TGTGCCAGCTCAGGGTGGGAGAGCACAGATACGCAGTATTTT. Translated: CASSGWESTDTQYF.

V usage is TRBV30 and J usage is TRBJ2-1, with a possible D match to TRBD2 (6 bases). The germline gives CDR1 GTSNPN, CDR2 SVGIG (reference sequence). V gave up 1 base and J gave up 2 bases, with 12 bases separating them. The CDR3 spans 15 residues. The CDR3 is CAWSEAWGAYNEQFF. In DNA, the CDR3 is TGTGCCTGGAGTGAAGCGTGGGGGGCCTACAATGAGCAGTTCTTC. The whole variable domain, remainder taken from reference TRBV30 and TRBJ2-1, is SQTIHQWPATLVQPVGSPLSLECTVEGTSNPNLYWYRQAAGRGLQLLFYSVGIGQISSEVPQNLSASRPQDRQFILSSKKLLLSDSGFYLCAWSEAWGAYNEQFFGPGTRLTVL.

The V and J genes are TRBV2 and TRBJ2-1, with a tentative D call TRBD2 (5 bases). V gave up 5 bases and J gave up 3 bases, with 14 bases separating them. In germline, CDR1 is SNHLY, CDR2 FYNNEI. The CDR3 loop spans 15 amino acids. CDR3: CASSTTRGIYNEQFF. CDR3 DNA sequence: TGTGCCAGCAGTACTACTAGAGGGATCTACAATGAGCAGTTCTTC. Using reference TRBV2 and TRBJ2-1 for the parts outside the CDR3, the full variable domain is EPEVTQTPSHQVTQMGQEVILRCVPISNHLYFYWYRQILGQKVEFLVSFYNNEISEKSEIFDDQFSVERPDGSNFTLKIRSTKLEDSAMYFCASSTTRGIYNEQFFGPGTRLTVL.

This clone appeared a single time. The chain combines TRBV2 with TRBJ2-7; D is uncertain. V shed 6 bases and J shed 1 base, with 16 bases lying between them. This CDR3 contains 15 residues. Germline V gene lookup returns CDR1 SNHLY and CDR2 FYNNEI. CDR3 in amino acids: CASRSSQISSYEQYF. The CDR3 bases are TGTGCCAGCAGATCCTCTCAGATCTCTTCCTACGAGCAGTACTTC.

The CDR3 loop is CASSVPGVRGEQYF. CDR3 nucleotides: TGTGCCAGCAGTGTCCCAGGGGTCAGGGGGGAGCAGTACTTC. The chain carries TRBV25-1 and TRBJ2-7, with 7 bases lining up with TRBD1. This CDR3 is built from 14 residues. The germline V gene has CDR1 MGHDK and CDR2 SYGVNS. V lost 4 bases, J lost 7 bases, and 10 bases stayed unmatched.

The chain combines TRBV7-2 with TRBJ1-2, with TRBD1 as a possible D gene (5 bases). Germline V CDR1 and CDR2: SGHTA, FQGNSA. The CDR3 is 17 amino acids. V dropped 5 bases and J dropped 5 bases, with 24 bases sitting between them. CDR3 bases: TGTGCCAGCAGCGTCTCAGGGAGGCCCGGGGTTTGGTATGGCTACACCTTC. This gives the protein CASSVSGRPGVWYGYTF.

The rearrangement joins TRBV27 to TRBJ2-5, with TRBD1 as a possible D gene (6 bases). Per the germline V gene, CDR1 is MNHEY and CDR2 is SMNVEV (reference sequence). V was trimmed by 6 bases and J by 3 bases, leaving 11 bases between them. This CDR3 has 13 amino acids. CDR3 protein: CASRYNREETQYF. As DNA, the CDR3 is TGTGCCAGCAGGTATAACAGGGAAGAGACCCAGTACTTC.

This sequence joins TRBV29-1 and TRBJ1-2; 7 nucleotides match TRBD1. CDR1 is SQVTM, CDR2 ANQGSEA, per germline. The CDR3 consists of 16 residues. J lost 2 bases, V lost 3 bases, and 12 bases had no gene match. CDR3 nucleotide sequence: TGCAGCGTTGAGGGGGAGCCGGGACAGCGGAACTATGGCTACACCTTC. It yields the protein CSVEGEPGQRNYGYTF.

This clone has just one count. This rearrangement joins TRBV6-1 to TRBJ2-2; 7 bases align to TRBD1. Germline CDR1 reads MNHNS; CDR2 reads SASEGT. Losses at the gene ends were 1 base for V and 6 bases for J; bases not matched to a gene: 5. CDR3 size: 15 residues. CDR3 in amino acids: CASSEVGGVAGELFF. The CDR3 DNA reads TGTGCCAGCAGTGAAGTAGGGGGCGTTGCCGGGGAGCTGTTTTTT.

The genes are TRBV3-1 (or the pseudogene TRBV3-2) and TRBJ2-1; 12 bases are a match to TRBD2. This CDR3 has 15 amino acids. V lost 4 bases, J lost 2 bases, and 0 bases stayed unmatched. The germline gives CDR1 LGHDT, CDR2 YNNKEL (reference sequence). The CDR3 DNA reads as TGTGCCAGCAGCCCTAGCGGGAGGGCCTACAATGAGCAGTTCTTC. Translation gives CASSPSGRAYNEQFF.

V and J are TRBV19 and TRBJ1-3; D may be TRBD1 (5 bases). Per the germline V gene, CDR1 is LNHDA and CDR2 is SQIVND (reference sequence). This CDR3 comprises 17 residues. With 5 bases removed from V and 3 bases from J, the gap between germline ends came to 20 bases. The chain's CDR3 is CASSHPAAGTLGNTIYF. In DNA, the CDR3 is TGTGCCAGTAGTCACCCCGCCGCCGGGACTCTTGGAAACACCATATATTTT.

CDR3 residues: CASSYFGYEQYV. CDR3 coding DNA: TGTGCCAGCAGCTATTTCGGTTACGAGCAGTACGTC. The rearrangement links TRBV11-2 to TRBJ2-7, with D unresolved. V was clipped by 4 bases and J by 4 bases, with 8 bases between them. The CDR3 contains 12 residues. Germline CDR1 SGHAT, CDR2 FQNNGV.

This clone has more than one count but fewer than ten. This chain connects TRBV18 to TRBJ1-3; 10 bases align to TRBD1. The ends lost 6 bases at V and 3 bases at J; junction bases unmatched: 5. The germline V gene encodes CDR1 KGHSH and CDR2 LQKENI. The CDR3 extends over 15 amino acids. For the CDR3, the DNA is TGTGCCAGCTCCCGACAGGGGGCCGTTGGAAACACCATATATTTT. It encodes CASSRQGAVGNTIYF.